The 21 T cell receptor beta chains below were found in one sample sequenced in a study of T cell responses to AZD1222 COVID-19 vaccine. Sequenced by immunoSEQ multiplex PCR; TCRdb stores in-frame clones only, minus some. The sample consists of 100,000 to 150,000 clones, 88% of them appearing once. This sample comprised peripheral blood, obtained on day 0 of MenACWY control vaccination. Every receptor here comes from an adult in good health.

The chain combines TRBV6-5 with TRBJ1-1; the D is unclear. Per germline, CDR1 MNHEY and CDR2 SVGAGI. The CDR3 has 13 residues. CDR3 amino acids: CVPGGPFNTEAFF. The DNA of the CDR3 is TGTGTACCAGGCGGGCCGTTTAACACTGAAGCTTTCTTT.

This clone was counted once. The J gene is TRBJ1-3, the V gene TRBV5-5; D gene unclear. CDR3 length equals 15 residues. V lost 1 base, J lost 2 bases, and 10 bases lay in between. Germline values: CDR1 SGHKS, CDR2 YYEKEE (reference sequence). CDR3 in amino acids: CASSLTGDTGNTIYF. CDR3 sequence (DNA): TGTGCCAGCAGCTTGACGGGAGACACTGGAAACACCATATATTTT.

The chain recombines TRBV6-5 with TRBJ2-5, with a weak D call TRBD2 (6 bases). Per the germline V gene, CDR1 is MNHEY and CDR2 is SVGAGI. There are 14 residues in the CDR3. Trimming removed 6 bases at V and 1 base at J, with 12 bases between. The CDR3 sequence: CASRQTRSQETQYF. The CDR3 DNA follows: TGTGCCAGCAGACAGACTAGGTCCCAAGAGACCCAGTACTTC.

This CDR3 reads CASGLVLGRNTEAFF. The CDR3 DNA reads TGTGCTAGTGGTTTGGTACTCGGTAGGAACACTGAAGCTTTCTTT. The chain recombines TRBV12-5 with TRBJ1-1, with D unclear. V was clipped by 0 bases and J by 1 base, with 9 bases between them. CDR1 is LGHNT, CDR2 FRNRAP, per germline. CDR3 length: 15 residues.

V is TRBV28 and J is TRBJ2-1; 8 bases line up with TRBD2. The CDR3 contains 12 residues. Germline V gives CDR1 MDHEN, CDR2 SYDVKM. Trimming took 6 bases from V and 15 from J; bases not matched to a gene: 10. Here the CDR3 reads CASRGGGGRRFF. CDR3 DNA sequence: TGTGCCAGCAGGGGGGGTGGCGGGAGGCGGTTCTTC.

V usage is TRBV2 and J usage is TRBJ2-1, with 7 bases matching TRBD2. Germline V gene data show CDR1 as SNHLY and CDR2 as FYNNEI. The CDR3 is 15 residues long. With V trimmed by 3 bases and J by 3 bases, 5 bases remained unmatched. CDR3 sequence reads: CASSDGIAGYNEQFF. DNA for the CDR3: TGTGCCAGCAGTGATGGGATAGCGGGCTACAATGAGCAGTTCTTC.

This clone was picked up one time. V gene TRBV7-9 combines with J gene TRBJ2-5; D call uncertain. CDR1 and CDR2 (germline): SEHNR, FQNEAQ (reference sequence). The length of the CDR3 is 10 residues. The ends were cut back, 5 bases at V and 6 bases at J, with 4 bases in the middle. Here the CDR3 DNA reads TGTGCCAGCAGCGGGAAGACCCAGTACTTC. It specifies CASSGKTQYF.

This clone has a single count. The chain is built from TRBV4-1 and TRBJ1-1; D is uncertain. Trimming took off 3 bases at V and 5 bases at J, with 16 bases between the two ends. From germline, CDR1 is MGHRA and CDR2 YSYEKL. CDR3 length: 15 amino acids. This CDR3 is CASSHAARGRTEAFF. DNA of the CDR3: TGCGCCAGCAGCCATGCTGCACGAGGGAGAACTGAAGCTTTCTTT.

This sequence joins TRBV23-1 and TRBJ1-4, with a weak D call TRBD1 (5 bases). TRBV23-1 is an ORF; its function is uncertain. V gave up 6 bases and J gave up 0 bases, with 11 bases separating them. The CDR3 has 15 residues. The CDR3 protein is CASSRNRSTNEKLFF. The CDR3 coding sequence is TGCGCCAGCAGCCGTAACAGGTCAACTAATGAAAAACTGTTTTTT.

The V call is TRBV6-5, the J call TRBJ2-5; D possibly corresponds to TRBD1 (6 bases). V was shortened by 5 bases and J by 5 bases, with 18 bases between the two germline ends. The germline gives CDR1 MNHEY, CDR2 SVGAGI. The CDR3 loop spans 15 amino acids. This CDR3 is CASSPLRGIGETQYF. In DNA, the CDR3 is TGTGCCAGCAGTCCCCTTAGGGGGATTGGGGAGACCCAGTACTTC.

V gene TRBV7-3 combines with J gene TRBJ2-7; 8 positions match TRBD1. With V trimmed by 10 bases and J by 4 bases, 6 bases remained unmatched. The CDR3 contains 12 residues. The germline gives CDR1 SGHTA, CDR2 FQGTGA. The CDR3 spells CATPTGEYEQYF. The CDR3 nucleotides read TGTGCCACCCCGACAGGGGAATACGAGCAGTACTTC.

The chain is built from TRBV6-5 and TRBJ2-7; D call uncertain. Trimming took off 1 base at V and 3 bases at J, with 7 bases between the two ends. Germline CDR1 reads MNHEY; CDR2 reads SVGAGI. This CDR3 has 13 residues. This chain's CDR3 is CASSYLGGYEQYF. The CDR3 coding sequence is TGTGCCAGCAGTTACTTAGGTGGCTACGAGCAGTACTTC.

This chain uses TRBV18 with TRBJ2-2; 9 nucleotides match TRBD1. The trim removed 5 bases at V and 5 bases at J, leaving 6 bases unmatched. The germline gives CDR1 KGHSH, CDR2 LQKENI. The CDR3 is 15 residues long. CDR3 bases: TGTGCCAGCTCAACGGGACAGGGTAAAACCGGGGAGCTGTTTTTT. It codes for CASSTGQGKTGELFF.

The chain couples TRBV6-5 to TRBJ1-2; 8 nucleotides align to TRBD1. Germline lookup yields CDR1 MNHEY and CDR2 SVGAGI. V shed 4 bases, J shed 5 bases, and the junction held 9 bases outside the gene matches. The CDR3 has 15 amino acids. CDR3 bases: TGTGCCAGCAGTTGGGGCGGACAGGGAGGATATGGCTACACCTTC. Its translation is CASSWGGQGGYGYTF.

This chain links TRBV10-2 with TRBJ2-5; 8 nucleotides agree with TRBD2. Unmatched junction bases numbered 8, after V lost 6 bases and J lost 5 bases. The CDR3 totals 14 residues. The germline gives CDR1 WSHSY, CDR2 SAAADI. CDR3: CASSLSGTRETQYF. The CDR3 DNA reads as TGCGCCAGCAGCCTTAGCGGGACACGCGAGACCCAGTACTTC.

V gene TRBV7-2 combines with J gene TRBJ2-5, with D hard to call. The CDR3 spans 13 residues. Germline CDR1 reads SGHTA; CDR2 reads FQGNSA. V shed 3 bases and J shed 0 bases, with 5 bases lying between them. CDR3 in DNA: TGTGCCAGCAGCTTTTTCTACCAAGAGACCCAGTACTTC. Its translation is CASSFFYQETQYF.

The DNA of the CDR3 is TGCACCAGCAGCCAAGAAAAAAGGAGTCCAGCGTTGAAGTACTTC. Its protein product is CTSSQEKRSPALKYF. The gene calls are TRBV1 and TRBJ2-7; the DNA was not compared with TRBD2, the D call given in the table. TRBV1 is a pseudogene segment. The CDR3 runs to 15 residues.

The chain links TRBV7-2 to TRBJ1-5, with D perhaps matching TRBD1 (5 bases). Looked up from germline, CDR1 is SGHTA and CDR2 is FQGNSA. Trimming removed 5 bases at V and 7 bases at J, with 18 bases between. The CDR3 runs to 15 residues. The CDR3 is CASSRSWGREQPQHF. The DNA for the CDR3 is TGTGCCAGCAGCCGGTCCTGGGGGAGGGAGCAGCCCCAGCATTTT.

This rearrangement joins TRBV10-3 to TRBJ1-6, with D uncertain. The V end was cut by 10 bases, the J end by 3 bases, with 10 bases between. In germline, CDR1 is ENHRY, CDR2 SYGVKD. This CDR3 is 13 amino acids long. The CDR3 sequence is CATSADYNSPLHF. The CDR3 nucleotides read TGTGCCACCTCCGCGGACTATAATTCACCCCTCCACTTT.

The chain employs TRBV7-7 and TRBJ2-2; no reliable D call. Germline loops: CDR1 SSHAT, CDR2 FNYEAQ (reference sequence). This CDR3 is 11 amino acids long. CDR3 amino acids: CASPSTGELFF. The DNA for the CDR3 is TGTGCTAGTCCCTCCACCGGGGAGCTGTTTTTT.

This clone has a handful of counts. This rearrangement joins TRBV7-3 to TRBJ2-7; D could derive from TRBD1 or TRBD2 (5 bases each). CDR3 length: 14 residues. The V and J ends lost 5 bases and 5 bases respectively, with 16 bases between them. Germline V gives CDR1 SGHTA, CDR2 FQGTGA. CDR3 protein: CASSRGPTPDEQYF. CDR3 coding DNA: TGTGCCAGCAGCCGGGGCCCGACTCCCGACGAGCAGTACTTC.